A single sample gave rise to the 21 T cell receptor beta chains below, sequenced in a study of blood T cell repertoires in COVID-19. Repertoires were generated with immunoSEQ multiplex PCR, while TCRdb's copy carries only in-frame clones and drops some. The sample has 150,000 to 200,000 clones; approximately 83% are singletons. The specimen was PBMCs or T cells enriched from blood (not recorded which). The receptors here all came from a man in his sixties or seventies who had been exposed to COVID-19.

The V gene is TRBV9, the J gene TRBJ1-2; possible D gene TRBD1, 6 bases. Germline V lookup: CDR1 SGDLS, CDR2 YYNGEE. The V and J ends lost 4 bases and 4 bases respectively, with 17 bases between them. This CDR3 region has 15 residues. The CDR3 nucleotides are TGTGCCAGCAGCAAGGACAGCCGAAACAGCTATGGCTACACCTTC. Residues: CASSKDSRNSYGYTF.

The V gene is TRBV6-2 or TRBV6-3, the J gene TRBJ1-5; TRBD1 aligns across 7 bases. The J segment lost 7 bases and the V segment lost 4 bases, leaving 7 bases of the junction unmatched. Germline assignment: CDR1 MNHEY and CDR2 SVGEGT. The CDR3 spans 14 residues. CDR3 sequence (DNA): TGTGCCAGCAGTTCACAGGGGCAAAGACAGCCCCAGCATTTT. Its protein product is CASSSQGQRQPQHF.

The CDR3 spells CASIPQPGFGTSSSSYNSPLHF. CDR3 DNA sequence: TGTGCCTCTATACCACAGCCGGGATTCGGCACCTCTTCGAGCTCCTATAATTCACCCCTCCACTTT. The chain has TRBV30 and TRBJ1-6, with D hard to call. The CDR3 covers 22 residues. The germline V and J ends were trimmed by 7 bases and 0 bases, with 34 bases remaining between them. The V gene's germline CDR1 is GTSNPN and CDR2 SVGIG (reference sequence).

The chain is built from TRBV7-6 and TRBJ1-4; the D gene is possibly TRBD1 (6 bases). CDR3 length equals 14 residues. Trimming took 2 bases from V and 8 from J, leaving 12 bases between them. Looked up from germline, CDR1 is SGHVS and CDR2 is FNYEAQ. The CDR3 is CASSLLGQREKLFF. The CDR3 DNA follows: TGTGCCAGCAGCTTATTAGGACAGAGAGAAAAACTGTTTTTT.

J is TRBJ2-5 and V is TRBV14, with a tentative D call TRBD2 (6 bases). CDR1 is SGHDN, CDR2 FVKESK, per germline. CDR3 length: 13 amino acids. V lost 3 bases and J 5 bases, leaving 10 bases between the germline ends. In nucleotides, the CDR3 is TGTGCCAGCAGCCACGGGGGATTTGAGACCCAGTACTTC. As protein: CASSHGGFETQYF.

This chain uses TRBV4-3 with TRBJ1-6; maybe TRBD1 (5 bases). The V end lost 0 bases, the J end lost 10 bases, and 13 bases lay between the germline ends. This CDR3 spans 15 amino acids. Germline V CDR1 and CDR2: LGHNA, YSLEER. CDR3: CASSQDVTGNSPLHF. CDR3 coding DNA: TGCGCCAGCAGCCAAGATGTAACAGGCAACTCACCCCTCCACTTT.

The V gene is TRBV18, the J gene TRBJ1-1; D is uncertain. The CDR3 has 13 amino acids. The V gene lost 0 bases and the J gene lost 7 bases, with 9 bases spanning the gap. Germline CDR1 is KGHSH and CDR2 is LQKENI. The CDR3 is CASSPPIRSEAFF. Here the CDR3 DNA reads TGTGCCAGCTCACCACCTATTAGGAGTGAAGCTTTCTTT.

The chain couples TRBV2 to TRBJ1-5, with D perhaps TRBD1 (6 bases). Germline V gene data show CDR1 as SNHLY and CDR2 as FYNNEI. This CDR3 has 13 residues. V was pared by 7 bases and J by 0 bases, with 7 bases between. The CDR3 DNA sequence: TGTGCCAGCAAACAGGGTAGCAATCAGCCCCAGCATTTT. Translating it yields CASKQGSNQPQHF.

The rearrangement joins TRBV5-1 to TRBJ1-5; 11 bases are a match to TRBD1. The CDR3 sequence is 15 residues long. Germline V gene sequence: CDR1 SGHRS, CDR2 YFSETQ. Unmatched junction bases numbered 6, after V lost 4 bases and J lost 6 bases. The CDR3 bases are TGCGCCAGCAGCGCTTCCGGGACAGGGGGTCAGCCCCAGCATTTT. This codes for CASSASGTGGQPQHF.

This chain uses TRBV7-9 with TRBJ1-5, with TRBD1 identical over 9 bases. Germline trimming cut 2 bases from V and 6 bases from J; bases unmatched to any gene: 5. CDR1 is SEHNR and CDR2 is FQNEAQ in the germline V gene (reference sequence). This CDR3 has 15 residues. The CDR3 region is CASSLQQGAGQPQHF. The CDR3 nucleotides read TGTGCCAGCAGCTTACAACAGGGGGCTGGTCAGCCCCAGCATTTT.

V is TRBV4-2 and J is TRBJ2-4; TRBD2 agrees at 7 bases. CDR1 LGHNA and CDR2 YNFKEQ come from the germline V gene. Unmatched junction bases numbered 3, after V lost 3 bases and J lost 4 bases. This CDR3 is 14 amino acids long. The CDR3: CASSQLGGKNIQYF. The CDR3 DNA reads as TGTGCCAGCAGCCAGTTGGGGGGGAAAAACATTCAGTACTTC.

The chain links TRBV28 to TRBJ2-3; TRBD2 matches at 7 bases. There are 17 residues in the CDR3. Per the germline V gene, CDR1 is MDHEN and CDR2 is SYDVKM. V dropped 6 bases and J dropped 2; count of bases not matched to a gene: 14. For the CDR3, the DNA is TGTGCCAGCAGCCCCCCAATAGGGACTATTAACACAGATACGCAGTATTTT. Its translation: CASSPPIGTINTDTQYF.

The chain uses TRBV4-3 and TRBJ1-5; D call uncertain. CDR3 length: 15 residues. Germline CDR1 LGHNA, CDR2 YSLEER. Trimming took off 0 bases at V and 7 bases at J, with 13 bases between the two ends. The DNA for the CDR3 is TGCGCCAGCAGCCAAGATCGCGGGGTCCGGCAGCCCCAGCATTTT. This codes for CASSQDRGVRQPQHF.

V is TRBV5-1 and J is TRBJ1-4; 11 nucleotides agree with TRBD1. CDR1 is SGHRS and CDR2 is YFSETQ in the germline V gene. V lost 3 bases, J lost 8 bases, and 12 bases stayed unmatched. The CDR3 spans 17 residues. CDR3 amino acids: CASSWGAPGQGDEKLFF. Written as DNA, the CDR3 is TGCGCCAGCAGCTGGGGGGCCCCGGGACAGGGGGACGAAAAACTGTTTTTT.

V and J are TRBV3-1 (or the pseudogene TRBV3-2) and TRBJ2-1, with 10 bases aligning to TRBD2. Trimming cost V 3 bases and J 4 bases; bases outside gene matches: 6. The CDR3 has 16 amino acids. Germline CDR1 and CDR2: LGHDT and YNNKEL (reference sequence). CDR3 nucleotides: TGTGCCAGCAGCCAGGTCTTACTAGCGGGGTACAATGAGCAGTTCTTC. It yields the protein CASSQVLLAGYNEQFF.

The CDR3 DNA sequence: TGTGCCAGCAGCCCATGGACAGGAGAAGCTTTCTTT. Translation: CASSPWTGEAFF. The V call is TRBV14, the J call TRBJ1-1; 7 nucleotides match TRBD1. There are 12 residues in the CDR3. Trimming took 4 bases from V and 8 from J; bases not matched to a gene: 4. The germline V gene has CDR1 SGHDN and CDR2 FVKESK.

The chain couples TRBV19 to TRBJ2-7; a possible D gene is TRBD2 (5 bases). This CDR3 has 13 residues. V was clipped by 5 bases and J by 4 bases, with 12 bases between them. Germline V gene sequence: CDR1 LNHDA, CDR2 SQIVND (reference sequence). This CDR3 is CASSLTREYEQYF. The DNA of the CDR3 is TGTGCCAGTAGTCTCACGAGGGAATACGAGCAGTACTTC.

The chain combines TRBV28 with TRBJ1-2; 7 bases agree with TRBD1. The CDR3 loop spans 12 amino acids. Per germline, CDR1 MDHEN and CDR2 SYDVKM. J lost 8 bases, V lost 4 bases, and 4 bases had no gene match. CDR3 residues: CASSSTGPGYTF. The CDR3 DNA reads TGTGCCAGCAGTTCGACAGGGCCAGGCTACACCTTC.

The chain uses TRBV7-8 and TRBJ1-6, with TRBD1 matching 8 bases. The V gene's germline CDR1 is SGHVS and CDR2 FQNEAQ. J gave up 12 bases and V 5 bases, and 6 bases lay outside the gene matches. The CDR3 extends over 13 amino acids. The CDR3 spells CASSTRQGQPLHF. CDR3 coding DNA: TGTGCCAGCAGCACGAGACAGGGGCAACCCCTCCACTTT.

V is TRBV7-9 and J is TRBJ1-5; D call uncertain. This CDR3 region has 12 residues. The germline gives CDR1 SEHNR, CDR2 FQNEAQ (reference sequence). V lost 3 bases and J lost 5, with 5 bases in between. This CDR3 is CASSFSDQPQHF. CDR3 coding DNA: TGTGCCAGCAGCTTTTCCGATCAGCCCCAGCATTTT. Full variable domain (outside the CDR3, taken from reference TRBV7-9 and TRBJ1-5): DTGVSQNPRHKITKRGQNVTFRCDPISEHNRLYWYRQTLGQGPEFLTYFQNEAQLEKSRLLSDRFSAERPKGSFSTLEIQRTEQGDSAMYLCASSFSDQPQHFGDGTRLSIL.

V and J are TRBV21-1 and TRBJ1-4; the tabulated D call, TRBD1, remains unverified against the DNA. TRBV21-1 has pseudogene status. This CDR3 spans 17 amino acids. CDR3 coding DNA: TGTGCCAGCAGCAAATCTGGTATAAGGGCAGGGGTCGAAAAACTGTTTTTT. It codes for CASSKSGIRAGVEKLFF.